This passage covers 8 T cell receptor beta chains from one sample sequenced in a study of long-term antiretroviral therapy in people with HIV. It was version v3.0 of the immunoSEQ assay that was run at survey level. Only in-frame clones appear in the TCRdb table, and some are missing; sequencing was by immunoSEQ multiplex PCR. The sample has 25,000 to 30,000 clones; just under 80% are singletons. Here the sequenced sample was unsorted PBMCs, taken 1.5 years before starting antiretroviral therapy. Source of these receptors: a man aged 18-30 years with HIV.

The chain links TRBV5-5 to TRBJ2-1; D unclear. Trimming removed 5 bases at V and 0 bases at J, with 12 bases between. This CDR3 has 15 residues. Germline V gene data show CDR1 as SGHKS and CDR2 as YYEKEE (reference sequence). The CDR3: CASRPWTSSYNEQFF. In DNA, the CDR3 is TGTGCCAGCAGGCCGTGGACCAGCTCCTACAATGAGCAGTTCTTC. Based on the CDR3 plus reference TRBV5-5 and TRBJ2-1, the full variable domain is DAGVTQSPTHLIKTRGQQVTLRCSPISGHKSVSWYQQVLGQGPQFIFQYYEKEERGRGNFPDRFSARQFPNYSSELNVNALLLGDSALYLCASRPWTSSYNEQFFGPGTRLTVL.

In its sample, this clone was seen once. The chain joins TRBV4-2 to TRBJ2-3; D call uncertain. This CDR3 comprises 14 residues. Germline V CDR1 and CDR2: LGHNA, YNFKEQ. V gave up 2 bases and J gave up 10 bases, with 16 bases separating them. The DNA for the CDR3 is TGTGCCAGCAGCCAACCCCACGTAGGGATAGCGCAGTATTTT. It yields the protein CASSQPHVGIAQYF.

The gene calls are TRBV9 and TRBJ2-3; D assignment may be TRBD1 or TRBD2 (5 bases each). Trimming took 7 bases from V and 3 from J, leaving 15 bases between them. Germline V gene data show CDR1 as SGDLS and CDR2 as YYNGEE. The CDR3 sequence is 14 residues long. The CDR3 protein is CASGPGRQTDTQYF. CDR3 coding DNA: TGTGCCAGCGGGCCGGGACGTCAGACAGATACGCAGTATTTT.

The rearrangement joins TRBV27 to TRBJ2-3, with 12 bases lining up with TRBD2. J gave up 9 bases and V 6 bases, and 10 bases lay outside the gene matches. CDR3 length equals 15 residues. Germline V gives CDR1 MNHEY, CDR2 SMNVEV (reference sequence). CDR3 amino acids: CASRRTSGTGGTQYF. CDR3 in DNA: TGTGCCAGCAGGCGGACTAGCGGGACCGGAGGGACGCAGTATTTT.

The genes are TRBV6-1 and TRBJ2-1; 7 bases agree with TRBD2. This CDR3 spans 17 amino acids. Germline V gives CDR1 MNHNS, CDR2 SASEGT. V lost 2 bases, J lost 4 bases, and 11 bases stayed unmatched. This CDR3 is CASSEFLYGTTYNEQFF. The CDR3 coding sequence is TGTGCCAGCAGTGAATTTTTGTACGGGACTACTTACAATGAGCAGTTCTTC.

This chain connects TRBV6-5 to TRBJ1-1; no definite D call. There are 14 residues in the CDR3. Looked up from germline, CDR1 is MNHEY and CDR2 is SVGAGI. Trimming stripped 8 bases from V and 4 bases from J, with 17 bases between. CDR3 in amino acids: CASFALPRGTEAFF. The CDR3, as DNA: TGTGCCAGCTTTGCCTTGCCTAGAGGCACTGAAGCTTTCTTT.

The rearrangement uses TRBV4-1 and TRBJ2-2; either TRBD1 or TRBD2 may supply D (6 bases each). Germline loops: CDR1 MGHRA, CDR2 YSYEKL. V lost 3 bases, J lost 0 bases, and 17 bases lay in between. This CDR3 comprises 18 residues. The CDR3 DNA sequence: TGCGCCAGCAGCCATCCATGGGGGGCAGCCGCGAACACCGGGGAGCTGTTTTTT. Translating it yields CASSHPWGAAANTGELFF.

V gene TRBV2 combines with J gene TRBJ1-5; 8 bases fit TRBD1. V lost 1 base to trimming and J lost 7 bases; unmatched junction nucleotides: 6. Per the germline V gene, CDR1 is SNHLY and CDR2 is FYNNEI. There are 15 residues in the CDR3. The CDR3 coding sequence is TGTGCCAGCAGTGAAGTGACAGGGGAAATCCAGCCCCAGCATTTT. Amino acids: CASSEVTGEIQPQHF.